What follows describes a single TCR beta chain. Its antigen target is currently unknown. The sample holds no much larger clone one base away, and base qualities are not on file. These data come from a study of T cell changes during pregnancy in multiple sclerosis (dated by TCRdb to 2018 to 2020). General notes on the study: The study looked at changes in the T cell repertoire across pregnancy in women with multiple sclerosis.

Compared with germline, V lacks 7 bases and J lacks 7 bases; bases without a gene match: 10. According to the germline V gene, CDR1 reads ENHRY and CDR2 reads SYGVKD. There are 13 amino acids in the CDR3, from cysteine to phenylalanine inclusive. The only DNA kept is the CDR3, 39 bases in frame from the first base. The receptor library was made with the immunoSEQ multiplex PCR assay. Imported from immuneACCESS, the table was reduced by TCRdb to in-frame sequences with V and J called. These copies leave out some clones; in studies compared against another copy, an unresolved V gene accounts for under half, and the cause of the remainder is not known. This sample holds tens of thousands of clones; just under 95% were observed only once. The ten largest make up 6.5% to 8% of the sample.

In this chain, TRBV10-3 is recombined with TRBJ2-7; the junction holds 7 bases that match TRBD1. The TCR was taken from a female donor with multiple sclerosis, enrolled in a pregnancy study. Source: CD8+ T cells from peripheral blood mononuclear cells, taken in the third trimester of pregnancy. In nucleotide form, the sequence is TGTGCCATCACTGCTACAGGGGCAAGGGAGCAGTACTTC. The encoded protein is CAITATGAREQYF.